The source of this T cell receptor beta chain is a study of T cell clones after liver transplantation. Some clones are missing from TCRdb's copy, which holds only in-frame ones; the method was immunoSEQ multiplex PCR. The sample shows tens of thousands of clones, about 91% of them seen only once. Trimming left V 6 bases short and J 5 bases short, with 13 bases between. This CDR3 spans 13 amino acids. Per germline, CDR1 MNHNS and CDR2 SASEGT. This clone was found once. The sequence derives from a human patient who received a liver transplant. Some of the T cells may derive from the graft donor. The sequences come from CD4+ T cells from blood, collected approximately 26 months after liver transplant. This sequence joins TRBV6-1 and TRBJ1-1, with D unresolved. CDR3 residues: CASRENSETEAFF. Written as DNA, the CDR3 is TGTGCCAGCAGGGAAAACAGTGAGACTGAAGCTTTCTTT.